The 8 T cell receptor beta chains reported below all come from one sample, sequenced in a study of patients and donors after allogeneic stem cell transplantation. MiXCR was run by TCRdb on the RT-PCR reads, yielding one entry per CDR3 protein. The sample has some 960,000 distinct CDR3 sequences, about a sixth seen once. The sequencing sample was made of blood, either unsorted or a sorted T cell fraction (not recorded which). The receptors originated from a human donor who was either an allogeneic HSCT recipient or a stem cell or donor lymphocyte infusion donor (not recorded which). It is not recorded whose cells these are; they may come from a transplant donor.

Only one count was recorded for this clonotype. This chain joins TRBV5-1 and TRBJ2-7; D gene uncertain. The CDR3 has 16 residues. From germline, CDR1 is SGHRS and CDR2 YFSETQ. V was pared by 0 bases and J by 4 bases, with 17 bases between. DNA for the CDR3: TGCGCCAGCAGCTTGGTTCGGGCCGGTGGGCAGTACGAGCAGTACTTC. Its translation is CASSLVRAGGQYEQYF.

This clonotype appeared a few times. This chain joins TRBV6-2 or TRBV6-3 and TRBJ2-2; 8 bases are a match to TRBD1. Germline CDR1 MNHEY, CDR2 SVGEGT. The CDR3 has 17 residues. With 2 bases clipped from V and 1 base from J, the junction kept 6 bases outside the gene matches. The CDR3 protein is CASSYGSGQVNTGELFF. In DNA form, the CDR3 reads TGTGCCAGCAGTTACGGTTCGGGACAGGTGAACACCGGGGAGCTGTTTTTT.

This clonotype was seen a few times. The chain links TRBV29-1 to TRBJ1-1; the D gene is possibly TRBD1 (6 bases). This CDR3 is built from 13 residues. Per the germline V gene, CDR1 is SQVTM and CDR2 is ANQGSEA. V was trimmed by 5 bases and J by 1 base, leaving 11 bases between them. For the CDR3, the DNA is TGCAGCGTTCAGGGGCAATCGAACACTGAAGCTTTCTTT. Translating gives CSVQGQSNTEAFF.

DNA of the CDR3: TGTGCCAGCAGTTACCGGGAGGCCATCGAGCAGTACTTC. Residues: CASSYREAIEQYF. V gene TRBV6-2 or TRBV6-3 combines with J gene TRBJ2-7; 7 positions match TRBD2. Germline V CDR1 and CDR2: MNHEY, SVGEGT. V lost 2 bases, J lost 6 bases, and 4 bases stayed unmatched. This CDR3 has 13 residues.

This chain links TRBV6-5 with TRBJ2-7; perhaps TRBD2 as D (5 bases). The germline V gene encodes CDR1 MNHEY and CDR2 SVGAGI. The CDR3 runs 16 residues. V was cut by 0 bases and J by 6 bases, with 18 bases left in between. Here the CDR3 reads CASSYSIEGPTAEQYF. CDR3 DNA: TGTGCCAGCAGTTACTCGATTGAGGGCCCCACCGCCGAGCAGTACTTC.

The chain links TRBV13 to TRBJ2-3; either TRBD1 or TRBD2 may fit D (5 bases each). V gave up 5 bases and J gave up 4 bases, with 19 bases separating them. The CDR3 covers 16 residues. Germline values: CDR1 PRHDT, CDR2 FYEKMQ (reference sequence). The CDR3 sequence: CASSPGKSTGADTQYF. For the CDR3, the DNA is TGTGCCAGCAGCCCGGGGAAATCCACAGGAGCAGATACGCAGTATTTT.

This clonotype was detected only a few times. CDR3 coding DNA: TGTGCCAGCAGCTTGGAGCGGGGGGTGGGGGAGCAGTACTTC. It codes for CASSLERGVGEQYF. This chain uses TRBV7-2 with TRBJ2-7; 9 nucleotides match TRBD2. The ends lost 3 bases at V and 7 bases at J; junction bases unmatched: 7. Germline assignment: CDR1 SGHTA and CDR2 FQGNSA. The CDR3 has 14 residues.

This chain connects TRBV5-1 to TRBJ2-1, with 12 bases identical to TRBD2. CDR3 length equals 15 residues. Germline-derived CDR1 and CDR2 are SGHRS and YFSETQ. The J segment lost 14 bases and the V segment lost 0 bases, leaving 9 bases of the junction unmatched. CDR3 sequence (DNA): TGCGCCAGCAGCTTGGCTGCATGGACTAGCGGGGAAAAGTTCTTC. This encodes CASSLAAWTSGEKFF.